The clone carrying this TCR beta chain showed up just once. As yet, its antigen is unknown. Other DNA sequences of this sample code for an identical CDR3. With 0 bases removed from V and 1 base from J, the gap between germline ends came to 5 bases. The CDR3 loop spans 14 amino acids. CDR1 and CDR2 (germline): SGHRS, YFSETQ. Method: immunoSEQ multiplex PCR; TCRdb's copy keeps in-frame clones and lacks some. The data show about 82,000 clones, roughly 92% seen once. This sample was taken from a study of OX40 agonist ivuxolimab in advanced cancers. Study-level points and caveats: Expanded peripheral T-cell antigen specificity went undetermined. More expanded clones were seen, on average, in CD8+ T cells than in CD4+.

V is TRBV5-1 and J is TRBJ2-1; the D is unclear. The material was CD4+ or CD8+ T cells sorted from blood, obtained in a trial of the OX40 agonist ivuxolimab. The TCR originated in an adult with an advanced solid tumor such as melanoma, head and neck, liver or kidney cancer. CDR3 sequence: CASSLGLSYNEQFF. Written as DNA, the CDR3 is TGCGCCAGCAGCTTGGGACTTTCCTACAATGAGCAGTTCTTC.